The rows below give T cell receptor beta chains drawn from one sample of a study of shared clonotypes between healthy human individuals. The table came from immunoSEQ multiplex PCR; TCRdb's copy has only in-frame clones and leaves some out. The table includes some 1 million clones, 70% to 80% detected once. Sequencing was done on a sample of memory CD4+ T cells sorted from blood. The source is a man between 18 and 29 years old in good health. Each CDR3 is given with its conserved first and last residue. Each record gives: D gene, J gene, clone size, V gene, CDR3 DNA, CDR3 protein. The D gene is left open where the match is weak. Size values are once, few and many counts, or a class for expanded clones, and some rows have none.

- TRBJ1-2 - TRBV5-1 TGCGCCAGCAGCTTGGCCAATCAGGGGAGCTATGGCTACACCTTC CASSLANQGSYGYTF
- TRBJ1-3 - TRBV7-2 TGTGCCAGCAGCTCAAGACAGCCTGGGCCTGGAAACACCATATATTTT CASSSRQPGPGNTIYF
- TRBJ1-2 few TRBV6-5 TGTGCCAGCAGTTACTCGGGCGGGGCGCAAACCTTC CASSYSGGAQTF
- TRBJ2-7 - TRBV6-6 TGTGCCAGCAGTCTAGACTCCTACGAGCAGTACTTC CASSLDSYEQYF
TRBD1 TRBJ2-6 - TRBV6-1 TGTGCCAGCAGTGAGGGAACAGGGGGAGATGGCTCTGGGGCCAACGTCCTGACTTTC CASSEGTGGDGSGANVLTF
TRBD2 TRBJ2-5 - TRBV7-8 TGTGCCAGCAGCTCGGGAGGGTTGGCGACCCAGTACTTC CASSSGGLATQYF
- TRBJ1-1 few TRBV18 TGTGCCAGCTCCCTGACGAAGAACACTGAAGCTTTCTTT CASSLTKNTEAFF
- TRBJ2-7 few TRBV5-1 TGCGCCAGCAGCTTAATGCAGGCCCACTACGAGCAGTACTTC CASSLMQAHYEQYF
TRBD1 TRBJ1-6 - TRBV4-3 TGCGCCAGCAGCATTCAGGGGGATTCACCCCTCCACTTT CASSIQGDSPLHF
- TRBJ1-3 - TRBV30 TGTGTCTGGAGTGCAAACTCTGGAAACACCATATATTTT CVWSANSGNTIYF
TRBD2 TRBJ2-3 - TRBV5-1 TGCGCCAGCATTGCTGGCGGGAGGAGCACAGATACGCAGTATTTT CASIAGGRSTDTQYF
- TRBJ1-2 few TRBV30 TGTGCCTGGGGGGACGGCCACTATGGCTACACCTTC CAWGDGHYGYTF
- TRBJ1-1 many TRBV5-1 TGCGCCAGCAGCTTGGCTTCGAGTTGGGCTGGCACTGAAGCTTTCTTT CASSLASSWAGTEAFF
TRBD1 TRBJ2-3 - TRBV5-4 TGTGCCAGCCGCCGGGACAGGGGAACAGATACGCAGTATTTT CASRRDRGTDTQYF
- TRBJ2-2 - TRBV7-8 TGTGCCAGCAGCCCCCCCGGGACAGGGAGACTAGCGGTGACCGGGGAGCTGTTTTTT CASSPPGTGRLAVTGELFF
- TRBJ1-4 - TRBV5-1 TGCGCCAGCAGCTTGGGGGGAGGAAATGAAAAACTGTTTTTT CASSLGGGNEKLFF
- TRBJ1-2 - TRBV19 TGTGCCAGTAGTATTGGAAGGGGAGGAGGTGAAGACTATGGCTACACCTTC CASSIGRGGGEDYGYTF
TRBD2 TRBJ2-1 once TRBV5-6 TGTGCCAGCAGCTCCCTAGCGGGACCCCACAATGAGCAGTTCTTC CASSSLAGPHNEQFF
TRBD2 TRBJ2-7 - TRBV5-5 TGTGCCAGCAGCCATGGGGGGGTGAACTACGAGCAGTACTTC CASSHGGVNYEQYF
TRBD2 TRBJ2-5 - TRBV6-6 TGTGCCAGCAGTCTTAGCGGGGTCCAAGAGACCCAGTACTTC CASSLSGVQETQYF
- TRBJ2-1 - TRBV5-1 TGCGCCAGCAGCTTGGGGGCTAGCTATGAGCAGTTCTTC CASSLGASYEQFF
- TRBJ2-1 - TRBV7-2 TGTGCCAGCAGCCCCGGGCCCTACAATGAGCAGTTCTTC CASSPGPYNEQFF
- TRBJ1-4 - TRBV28 TGTGCCAGCAGTTGGGTTCGCTCAACTAATGAAAAACTGTTTTTT CASSWVRSTNEKLFF